The entry below describes one T cell receptor beta chain. The record originates from a study of blood T cell repertoires in COVID-19. Study in general: T cells, B-cell-depleted T cells, or PBMCs provided the cDNA or gDNA that served as material.

Produced via immunoSEQ multiplex PCR; TCRdb's table is partial and in-frame only. Of some 55,000 clones in the sample, roughly four fifths were seen once. This TCR was sampled from a woman aged 60-75 years with acute or convalescent COVID-19. Sequencing was done on a sample of peripheral blood.

The CDR3 bases are TGCGCCAGCAGTGACGGACGGAGGGCGCAGTATTTT. It codes for CASSDGRRAQYF. The chain joins TRBV10-1 to TRBJ2-3; D might be TRBD2 (6 bases). The V gene's germline CDR1 is WNHNN and CDR2 SYGVQD (reference sequence). The CDR3 is 12 residues long. Trimming removed 3 bases from V and 10 bases from J, with 11 bases in between.